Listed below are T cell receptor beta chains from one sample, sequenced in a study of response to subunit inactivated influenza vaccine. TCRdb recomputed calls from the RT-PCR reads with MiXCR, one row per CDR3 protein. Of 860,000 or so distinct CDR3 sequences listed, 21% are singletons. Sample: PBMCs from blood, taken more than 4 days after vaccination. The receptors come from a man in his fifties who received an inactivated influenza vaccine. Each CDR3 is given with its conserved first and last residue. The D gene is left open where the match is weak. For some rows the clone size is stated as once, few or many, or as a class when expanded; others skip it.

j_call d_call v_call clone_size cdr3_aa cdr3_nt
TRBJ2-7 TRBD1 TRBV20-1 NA CSAPMTGSYEQYF TGCAGTGCACCCATGACAGGGTCGTACGAGCAGTACTTC
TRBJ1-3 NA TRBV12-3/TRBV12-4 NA CASRQSSGNTIYF TGTGCCAGCAGACAGAGCTCTGGAAACACCATATATTTT
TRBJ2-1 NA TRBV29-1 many CSVEPAADSEFF TGCAGCGTTGAGCCAGCAGCGGACAGCGAGTTCTTC
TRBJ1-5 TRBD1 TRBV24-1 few CATSDRQGYQPQHF TGTGCCACCAGTGATAGACAGGGCTACCAGCCCCAGCATTTT
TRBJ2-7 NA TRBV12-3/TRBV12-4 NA CASSLHNSYEQYF TGTGCCAGCAGTTTACACAACTCCTACGAGCAGTACTTC
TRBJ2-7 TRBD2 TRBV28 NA CASSPSSGGAYEQYF TGTGCCAGCAGTCCCTCTAGCGGGGGGGCCTACGAGCAGTACTTC
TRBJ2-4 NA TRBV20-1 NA CSADFRTGAKNIQYF TGCAGTGCCGATTTCAGGACGGGGGCCAAAAACATTCAGTACTTC
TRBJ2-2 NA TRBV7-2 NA CASSLVPAGQHTGELFF TGTGCCAGCAGCTTAGTACCAGCGGGCCAACACACCGGGGAGCTGTTTTTT
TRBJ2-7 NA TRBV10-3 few CAIRKEEGTFEQYF TGTGCCATCAGAAAAGAGGAGGGGACTTTTGAGCAGTACTTC
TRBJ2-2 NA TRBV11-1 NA CASREPGHNTGELFF TGTGCCAGCAGAGAACCGGGACACAACACCGGGGAGCTGTTTTTT
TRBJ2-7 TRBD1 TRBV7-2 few CASTGGRGSSYEQYF TGTGCCAGCACCGGTGGCAGGGGGAGCTCCTACGAGCAGTACTTC
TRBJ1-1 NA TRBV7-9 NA CASSWGSAGNTEAFF TGTGCCAGCAGCTGGGGAAGCGCGGGGAACACTGAAGCTTTCTTT
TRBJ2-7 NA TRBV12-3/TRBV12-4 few CASSMVTASGLQYF TGTGCCAGCAGCATGGTGACAGCCTCAGGATTGCAGTACTTC
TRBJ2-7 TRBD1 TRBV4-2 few CASSQDNRGPYEQYF TGTGCCAGCAGCCAGGACAACAGGGGCCCCTACGAGCAGTACTTC
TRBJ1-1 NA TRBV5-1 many CASSLTEGRNTEAFF TGCGCCAGCAGCTTGACAGAGGGGCGAAACACTGAAGCTTTCTTT
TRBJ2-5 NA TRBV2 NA CASGETETQYF TGTGCCAGCGGGGAGACGGAGACCCAGTACTTC
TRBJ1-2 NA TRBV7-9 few CASSFSDSYGYTF TGTGCCAGCAGCTTCTCGGACAGCTATGGCTACACCTTC
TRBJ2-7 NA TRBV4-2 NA CASSQDRTLSSYEQYF TGTGCCAGCAGCCAAGATCGTACGCTGAGCTCCTACGAGCAGTACTTC
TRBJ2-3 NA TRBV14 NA CASSHRLQDRADTQYF TGTGCCAGCAGCCATCGCCTGCAGGATCGAGCAGATACGCAGTATTTT
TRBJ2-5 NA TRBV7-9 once CASSLGLGAAQETQYF TGTGCCAGCAGCTTAGGGCTGGGGGCGGCCCAAGAGACCCAGTACTTC
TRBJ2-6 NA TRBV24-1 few CATSDSTSVVGANVLTF TGTGCCACCAGTGATTCGACCTCGGTCGTCGGGGCCAACGTCCTGACTTTC
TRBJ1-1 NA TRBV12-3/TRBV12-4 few CASSALMNTEAFF TGTGCCAGCAGTGCTCTCATGAACACTGAAGCTTTCTTT
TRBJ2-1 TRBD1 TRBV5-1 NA CASRLGQGASYNEQFF TGCGCCAGCAGACTGGGACAGGGGGCCTCCTACAATGAGCAGTTCTTC
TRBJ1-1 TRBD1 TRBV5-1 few CASSRWDSLNTEAFF TGCGCCAGCAGCCGGTGGGACAGTCTGAACACTGAAGCTTTCTTT
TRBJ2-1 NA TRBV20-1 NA CSARRERYNEQFF TGCAGTGCTAGACGGGAGCGCTACAATGAGCAGTTCTTC
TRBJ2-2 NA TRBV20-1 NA CSATRTPLGELFF TGCAGTGCCACACGGACTCCCCTCGGGGAGCTGTTTTTT
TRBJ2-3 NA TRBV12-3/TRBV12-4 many CASSSRLWGSSTDTQYF TGTGCCAGCAGCTCGAGATTGTGGGGCTCTAGCACAGATACGCAGTATTTT
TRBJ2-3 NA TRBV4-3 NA CASSQDPLAADTQYF TGCGCCAGCAGCCAAGACCCCCTAGCAGCAGATACGCAGTATTTT
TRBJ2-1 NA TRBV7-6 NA CASSYGNNNEQFF TGTGCCAGCAGCTACGGGAACAACAATGAGCAGTTCTTC
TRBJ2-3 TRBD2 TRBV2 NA CASSANPGLTTDTQYF TGTGCCAGCAGCGCGAACCCGGGACTAACCACAGATACGCAGTATTTT
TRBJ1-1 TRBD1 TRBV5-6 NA CASSLVARGMNTEAFF TGTGCCAGCAGCTTGGTAGCCAGGGGGATGAACACTGAAGCTTTCTTT
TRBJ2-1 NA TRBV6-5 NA CASSYSIAGTYNEQFF TGTGCCAGCAGTTACTCGATAGCCGGAACCTACAATGAGCAGTTCTTC
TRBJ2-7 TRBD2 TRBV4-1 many CASSLGEGSYEQYF TGCGCCAGCAGCTTGGGGGAGGGAAGCTACGAGCAGTACTTC
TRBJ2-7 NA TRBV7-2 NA CASSFRQGSLEQYF TGTGCCAGCAGCTTCCGGCAGGGATCCCTCGAGCAGTACTTC
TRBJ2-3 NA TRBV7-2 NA CASSLSAGGADTQYF TGTGCCAGCAGCTTATCAGCCGGGGGCGCAGATACGCAGTATTTT
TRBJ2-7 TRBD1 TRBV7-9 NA CASSLVEGTGAEQYF TGTGCCAGCAGCTTGGTAGAAGGAACAGGGGCCGAGCAGTACTTC
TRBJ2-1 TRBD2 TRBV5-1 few CASSLGWTSEKNEQFF TGCGCCAGCAGCTTGGGGTGGACTAGCGAGAAGAATGAGCAGTTCTTC
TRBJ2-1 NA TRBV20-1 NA CSARKVVKNEQFF TGCAGTGCTAGAAAGGTAGTCAAGAATGAGCAGTTCTTC
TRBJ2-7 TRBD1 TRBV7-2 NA CASSLKDREAYEQYF TGTGCCAGCAGCTTGAAGGACAGGGAAGCCTACGAGCAGTACTTC
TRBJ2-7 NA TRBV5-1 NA CASSPGVGGLSYEQYF TGCGCCAGCAGCCCAGGGGTCGGCGGCCTTTCCTACGAGCAGTACTTC
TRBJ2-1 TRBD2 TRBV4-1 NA CASSHPSGFYNEQFF TGCGCCAGCAGCCATCCTAGCGGCTTCTACAATGAGCAGTTCTTC
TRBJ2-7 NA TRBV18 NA CASSPSHRTYEQYF TGTGCCAGCTCACCAAGTCACAGAACCTACGAGCAGTACTTC
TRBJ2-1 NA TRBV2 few CASSVSGRSVYNEQFF TGTGCCAGCAGTGTATCGGGGCGGTCGGTGTACAATGAGCAGTTCTTC
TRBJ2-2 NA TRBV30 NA CAWSVGGNTGELFF TGTGCCTGGAGTGTGGGAGGGAACACCGGGGAGCTGTTTTTT
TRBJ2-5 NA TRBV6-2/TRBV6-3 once CASSYWGDEETQNF TGTGCCAGCAGTTACTGGGGAGACGAAGAGACCCAGAACTTC
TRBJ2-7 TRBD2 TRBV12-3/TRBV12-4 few CASSLGSGGAWYEQYF TGTGCCAGCAGTTTAGGTAGCGGGGGGGCGTGGTACGAGCAGTACTTC
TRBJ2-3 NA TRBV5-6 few CASSLEYGGEPQYF TGTGCCAGCAGCTTGGAGTATGGTGGGGAGCCGCAGTATTTT
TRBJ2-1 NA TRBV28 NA CASSLFGTLPFF TGTGCCAGCAGTTTGTTCGGTACGCTGCCGTTCTTC
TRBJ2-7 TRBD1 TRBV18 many CASSPRTGGTYEQYF TGTGCCAGCTCACCTAGGACAGGGGGTACGTACGAGCAGTACTTC
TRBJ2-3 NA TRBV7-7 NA CASSRAGFDTQYF TGTGCTAGCAGCAGAGCGGGTTTCGATACGCAGTATTTT
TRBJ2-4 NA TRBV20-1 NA CSARVKLALYF TGCAGTGCTAGAGTCAAGTTAGCTCTTTACTTC
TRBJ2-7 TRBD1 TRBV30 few CAWSRTGEQYF TGTGCCTGGAGCAGGACAGGGGAGCAGTACTTC